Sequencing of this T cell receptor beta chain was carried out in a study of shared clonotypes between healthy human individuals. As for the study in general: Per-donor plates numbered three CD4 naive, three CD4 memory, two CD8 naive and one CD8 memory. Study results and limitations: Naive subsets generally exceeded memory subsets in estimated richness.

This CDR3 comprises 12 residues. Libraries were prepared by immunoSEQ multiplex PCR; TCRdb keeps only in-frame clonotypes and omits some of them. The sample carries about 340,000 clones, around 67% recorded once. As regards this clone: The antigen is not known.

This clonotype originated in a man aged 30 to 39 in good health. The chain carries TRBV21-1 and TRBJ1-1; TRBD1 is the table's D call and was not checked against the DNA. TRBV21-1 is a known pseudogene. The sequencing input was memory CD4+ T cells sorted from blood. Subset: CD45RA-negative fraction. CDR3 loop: CASRTGQGEAFF. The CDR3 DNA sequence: TGTGCCAGCAGAACGGGACAGGGGGAGGCTTTCTTT.